The present entry profiles one TCR beta chain with its context. Its antigen is undetermined. CDR1 is SGHTA and CDR2 is FQGNSA in the germline V gene. V shed 2 bases and J shed 3 bases, with 11 bases lying between them. The CDR3 runs 15 residues. The sample originates from a study of T cells after yellow fever vaccination. Study at large: SMART-Seq v4 Ultra Low Input prepared libraries from low-cell fractions.

Whole-study findings and limits: FACS-sorted repertoires could harbor abundant contaminating bulk-population clonotypes. Overall, a small share of clonotypes was seen in both CD4 and CD8 compartments. Most primary-vaccination clones recurred post-booster (roughly 97% CD4, around 90% CD8).

From the 5' RACE reads, TCRdb called clonotypes with MiXCR, one entry per CDR3 protein. The sample has 300,000 to 400,000 distinct CDR3 sequences; around 8.1% are singletons. The sequence was obtained from a man between 18 and 35 years old who received the YFV17D yellow fever vaccine. The sample in question was PBMCs, obtained more than 35 days after the first yellow fever vaccination. J is TRBJ2-1 and V is TRBV7-2, with D tentatively TRBD1 (6 bases). The CDR3: CASSLNRDNYNEQFF. The CDR3 coding sequence is TGTGCCAGCAGCTTAAACCGGGACAACTACAATGAGCAGTTCTTC.